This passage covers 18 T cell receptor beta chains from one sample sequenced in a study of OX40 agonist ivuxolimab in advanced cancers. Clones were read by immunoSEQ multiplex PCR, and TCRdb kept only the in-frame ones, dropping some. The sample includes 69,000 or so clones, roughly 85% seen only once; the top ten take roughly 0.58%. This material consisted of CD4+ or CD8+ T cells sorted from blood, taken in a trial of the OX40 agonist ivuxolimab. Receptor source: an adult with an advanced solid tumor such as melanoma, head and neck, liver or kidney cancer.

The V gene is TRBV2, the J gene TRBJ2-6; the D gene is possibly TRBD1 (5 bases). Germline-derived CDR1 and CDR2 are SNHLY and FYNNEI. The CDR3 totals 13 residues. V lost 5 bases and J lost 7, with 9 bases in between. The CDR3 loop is CASSLQGANVLTF. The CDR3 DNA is TGTGCCAGCAGTCTCCAGGGCGCCAACGTCCTGACTTTC.

CDR3 in DNA: TGTGCCAGCAGCTCGACAGGTCCCAATGAAAAACTGTTTTTT. Protein sequence: CASSSTGPNEKLFF. The chain links TRBV5-5 to TRBJ1-4, with D possibly matching TRBD1 (6 bases). Per the germline V gene, CDR1 is SGHKS and CDR2 is YYEKEE (reference sequence). The CDR3 runs 14 residues. The V and J ends lost 3 bases and 5 bases respectively, with 11 bases between them.

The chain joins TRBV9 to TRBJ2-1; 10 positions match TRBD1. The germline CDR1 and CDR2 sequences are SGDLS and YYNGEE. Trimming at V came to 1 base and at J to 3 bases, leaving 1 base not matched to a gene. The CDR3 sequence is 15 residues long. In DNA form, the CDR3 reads TGTGCCAGCAGCGTACGGGACAGGGGCTACAATGAGCAGTTCTTC. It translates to CASSVRDRGYNEQFF.

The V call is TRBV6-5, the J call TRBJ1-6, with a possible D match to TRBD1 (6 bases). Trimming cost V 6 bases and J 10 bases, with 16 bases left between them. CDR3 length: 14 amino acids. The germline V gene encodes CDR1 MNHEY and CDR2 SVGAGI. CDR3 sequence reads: CASSIRGVKSPLHF. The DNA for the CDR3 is TGTGCCAGCAGCATCAGGGGTGTCAAGTCACCCCTCCACTTT.

This chain's CDR3 is CASRSGTDYNEQFF. In DNA, the CDR3 is TGTGCCAGCAGATCCGGGACAGACTACAATGAGCAGTTCTTC. V is TRBV7-2 and J is TRBJ2-1; 7 bases are a match to TRBD1. This CDR3 contains 14 residues. CDR1 and CDR2 (germline): SGHTA, FQGNSA. The junction had 5 bases not matched to a gene; V was cut back by 6 bases and J by 3 bases.

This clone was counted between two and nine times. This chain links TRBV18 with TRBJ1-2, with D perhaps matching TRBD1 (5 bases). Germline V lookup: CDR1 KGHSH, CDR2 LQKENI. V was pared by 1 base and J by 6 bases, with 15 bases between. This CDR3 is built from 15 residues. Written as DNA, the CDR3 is TGTGCCAGCTCACCACTGGAGGGGCTTGTGAATGGCTACACCTTC. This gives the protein CASSPLEGLVNGYTF.

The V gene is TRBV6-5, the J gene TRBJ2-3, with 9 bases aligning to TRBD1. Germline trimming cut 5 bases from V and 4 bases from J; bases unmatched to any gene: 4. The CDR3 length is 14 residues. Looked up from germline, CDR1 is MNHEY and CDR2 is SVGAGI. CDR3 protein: CASSRDREADTQYF. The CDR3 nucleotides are TGTGCCAGCAGTAGGGACAGGGAGGCAGATACGCAGTATTTT.

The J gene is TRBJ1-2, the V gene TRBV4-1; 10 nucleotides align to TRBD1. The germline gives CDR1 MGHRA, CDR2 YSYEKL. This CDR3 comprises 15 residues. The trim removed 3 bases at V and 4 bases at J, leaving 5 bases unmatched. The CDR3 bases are TGCGCCAGCAGCCAGCTGACAGGGGGCCTCTATGGCTACACCTTC. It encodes CASSQLTGGLYGYTF.

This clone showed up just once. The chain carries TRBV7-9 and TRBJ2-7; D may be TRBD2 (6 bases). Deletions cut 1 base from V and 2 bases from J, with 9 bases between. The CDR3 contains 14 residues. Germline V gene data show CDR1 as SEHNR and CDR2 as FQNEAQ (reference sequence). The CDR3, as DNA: TGTGCCAGCAGCTTAGGGCGGGGCGCCTACGAGCAGTACTTC. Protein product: CASSLGRGAYEQYF.

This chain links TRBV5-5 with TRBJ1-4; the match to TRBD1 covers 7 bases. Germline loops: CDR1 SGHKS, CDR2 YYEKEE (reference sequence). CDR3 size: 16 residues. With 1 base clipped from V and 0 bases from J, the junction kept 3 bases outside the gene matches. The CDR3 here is CASSLYRGTTNEKLFF. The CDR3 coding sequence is TGTGCCAGCAGCTTGTACAGGGGAACAACTAATGAAAAACTGTTTTTT.

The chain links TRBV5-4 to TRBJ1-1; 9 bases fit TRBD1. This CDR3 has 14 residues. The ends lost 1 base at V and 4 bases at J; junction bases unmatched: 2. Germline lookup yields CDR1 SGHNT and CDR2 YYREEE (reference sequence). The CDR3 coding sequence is TGTGCCAGCAGCTTGACAGGGGGCATCACTGAAGCTTTCTTT. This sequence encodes CASSLTGGITEAFF.

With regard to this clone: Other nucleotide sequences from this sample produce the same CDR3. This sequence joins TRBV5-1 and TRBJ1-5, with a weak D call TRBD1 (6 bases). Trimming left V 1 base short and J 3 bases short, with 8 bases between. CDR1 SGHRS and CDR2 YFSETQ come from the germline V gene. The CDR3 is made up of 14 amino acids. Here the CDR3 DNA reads TGCGCCAGCAGCTTGACAGGGACCAATCAGCCCCAGCATTTT. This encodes CASSLTGTNQPQHF.

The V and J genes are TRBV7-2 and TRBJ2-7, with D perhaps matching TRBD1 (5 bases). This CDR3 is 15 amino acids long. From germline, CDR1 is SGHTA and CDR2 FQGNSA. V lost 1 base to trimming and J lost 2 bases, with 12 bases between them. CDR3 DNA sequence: TGTGCCAGCAGCTTAGTTCGGCAGGGTACCTACGAGCAGTACTTC. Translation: CASSLVRQGTYEQYF.

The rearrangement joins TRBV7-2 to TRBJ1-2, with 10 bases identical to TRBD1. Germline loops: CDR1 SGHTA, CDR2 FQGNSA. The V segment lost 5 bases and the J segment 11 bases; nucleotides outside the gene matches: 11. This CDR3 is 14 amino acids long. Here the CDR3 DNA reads TGTGCCAGCAGCGGGACAGGGGTTCAAAGATTTTACACCTTC. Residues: CASSGTGVQRFYTF.

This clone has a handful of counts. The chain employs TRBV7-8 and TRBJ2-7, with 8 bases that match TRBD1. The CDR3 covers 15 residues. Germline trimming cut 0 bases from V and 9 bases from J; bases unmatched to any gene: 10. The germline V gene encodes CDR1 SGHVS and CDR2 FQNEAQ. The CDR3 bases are TGTGCCAGCAGCTTAGCGCGGGACAGGCCATCAGCGCAGTACTTC. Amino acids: CASSLARDRPSAQYF.

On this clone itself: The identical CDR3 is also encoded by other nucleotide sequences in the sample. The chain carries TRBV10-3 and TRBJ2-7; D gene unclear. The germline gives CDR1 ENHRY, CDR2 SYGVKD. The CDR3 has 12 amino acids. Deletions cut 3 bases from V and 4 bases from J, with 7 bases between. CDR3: CAISEQRYEQYF. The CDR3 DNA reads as TGTGCCATCAGTGAACAACGTTACGAGCAGTACTTC.

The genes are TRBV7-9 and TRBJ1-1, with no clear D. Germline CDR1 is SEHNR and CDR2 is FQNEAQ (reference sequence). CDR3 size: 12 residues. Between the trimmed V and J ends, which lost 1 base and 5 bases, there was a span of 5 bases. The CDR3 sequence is CASSLESTEAFF. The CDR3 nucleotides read TGTGCCAGCAGCTTAGAGTCAACTGAAGCTTTCTTT.

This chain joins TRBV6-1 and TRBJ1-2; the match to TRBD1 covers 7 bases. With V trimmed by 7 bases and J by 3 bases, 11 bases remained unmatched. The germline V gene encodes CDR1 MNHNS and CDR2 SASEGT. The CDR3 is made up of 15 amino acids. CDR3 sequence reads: CASTRDSKNYYGYTF. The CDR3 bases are TGTGCCAGCACCCGGGACAGTAAAAATTACTATGGCTACACCTTC.